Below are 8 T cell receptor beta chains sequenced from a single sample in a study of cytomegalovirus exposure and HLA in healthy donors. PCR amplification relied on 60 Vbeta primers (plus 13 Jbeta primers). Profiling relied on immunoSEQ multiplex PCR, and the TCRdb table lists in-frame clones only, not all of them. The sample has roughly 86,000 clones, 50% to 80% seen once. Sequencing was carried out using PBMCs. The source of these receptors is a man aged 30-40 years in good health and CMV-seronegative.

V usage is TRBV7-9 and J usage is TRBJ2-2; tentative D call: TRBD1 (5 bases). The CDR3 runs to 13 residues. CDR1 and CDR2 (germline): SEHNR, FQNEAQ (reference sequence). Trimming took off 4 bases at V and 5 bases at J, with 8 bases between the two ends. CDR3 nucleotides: TGTGCCAGCAGCTCGCAGGGAACCGGGGAGCTGTTTTTT. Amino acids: CASSSQGTGELFF.

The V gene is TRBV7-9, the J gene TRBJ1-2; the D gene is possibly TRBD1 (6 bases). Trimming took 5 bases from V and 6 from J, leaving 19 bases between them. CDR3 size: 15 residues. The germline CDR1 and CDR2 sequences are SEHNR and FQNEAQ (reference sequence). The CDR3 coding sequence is TGTGCCAGCAGCGCAAGAGGTACAGGGCCCAATGGCTACACCTTC. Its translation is CASSARGTGPNGYTF.

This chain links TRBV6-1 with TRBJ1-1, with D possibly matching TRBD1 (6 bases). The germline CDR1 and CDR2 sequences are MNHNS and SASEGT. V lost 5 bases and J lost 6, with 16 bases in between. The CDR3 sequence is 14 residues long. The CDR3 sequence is CASSTQGGRAEAFF. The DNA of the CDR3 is TGTGCCAGCAGTACCCAAGGGGGGAGGGCTGAAGCTTTCTTT.

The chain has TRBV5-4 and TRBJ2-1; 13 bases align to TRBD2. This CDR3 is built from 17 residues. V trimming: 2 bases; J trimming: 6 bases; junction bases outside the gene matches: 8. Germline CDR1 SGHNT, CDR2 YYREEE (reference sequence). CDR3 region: CASSFFPGLAGSNEQFF. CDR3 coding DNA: TGTGCCAGCAGCTTTTTCCCGGGACTAGCGGGGTCCAATGAGCAGTTCTTC.

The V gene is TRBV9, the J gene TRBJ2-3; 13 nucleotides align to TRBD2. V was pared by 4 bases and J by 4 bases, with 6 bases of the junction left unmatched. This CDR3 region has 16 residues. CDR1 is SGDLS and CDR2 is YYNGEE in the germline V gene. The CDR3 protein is CASSPRTSGSSDTQYF. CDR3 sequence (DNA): TGTGCCAGCAGCCCCCGGACTAGCGGGAGTTCAGATACGCAGTATTTT.

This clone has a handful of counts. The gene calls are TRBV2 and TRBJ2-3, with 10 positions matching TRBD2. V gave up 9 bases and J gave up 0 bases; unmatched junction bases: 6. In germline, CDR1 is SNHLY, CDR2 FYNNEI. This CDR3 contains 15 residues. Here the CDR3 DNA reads TGTGCCAGTACGGGACTAGCGCGTAGCACAGATACGCAGTATTTT. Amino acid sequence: CASTGLARSTDTQYF.

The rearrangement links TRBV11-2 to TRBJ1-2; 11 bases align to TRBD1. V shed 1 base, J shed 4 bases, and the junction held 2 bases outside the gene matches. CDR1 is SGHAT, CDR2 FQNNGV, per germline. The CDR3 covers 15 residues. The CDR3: CASSLVGQGAYGYTF. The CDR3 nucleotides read TGTGCCAGCAGCTTAGTCGGACAGGGGGCCTATGGCTACACCTTC.

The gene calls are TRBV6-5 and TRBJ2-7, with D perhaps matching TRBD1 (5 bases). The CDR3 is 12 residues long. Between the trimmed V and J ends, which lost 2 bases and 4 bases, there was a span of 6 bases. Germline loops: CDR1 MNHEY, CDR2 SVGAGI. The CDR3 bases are TGTGCCAGCAGTTACCCAGGGTACGAGCAGTACTTC. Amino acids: CASSYPGYEQYF.